Below are 26 T cell receptor beta chains sequenced from a single sample in a study of radiotherapy plus CTLA-4 blockade in lung cancer. Measured with immunoSEQ multiplex PCR; TCRdb has only the in-frame clones, and not every one. This sample yields tens of thousands of clones, of which roughly 87% are seen a single time; 0.82% belongs to the top ten. The sequenced sample was peripheral blood, obtained from a patient treated with radiotherapy plus ipilimumab. These TCRs come from a human donor with non-small cell lung cancer who had stable disease on radiotherapy plus ipilimumab.

The rearrangement joins TRBV12-5 to TRBJ1-3; 8 nucleotides match TRBD1. The CDR3 is made up of 15 amino acids. Germline V gives CDR1 LGHNT, CDR2 FRNRAP. Trimming cost V 5 bases and J 0 bases; bases outside gene matches: 3. The CDR3 sequence: CASGTDRASGNTIYF. In nucleotides, the CDR3 is TGTGCTAGTGGTACGGACAGGGCCTCTGGAAACACCATATATTTT.

This clone has only one observation. V usage is TRBV5-1 and J usage is TRBJ1-1; 8 bases fit TRBD1. Germline V gene lookup returns CDR1 SGHRS and CDR2 YFSETQ. CDR3 length: 18 residues. The trim removed 0 bases at V and 0 bases at J, leaving 10 bases unmatched. The CDR3 nucleotides are TGCGCCAGCAGCTTGGCCTCTCTCCAGGGGGCGATGAACACTGAAGCTTTCTTT. This codes for CASSLASLQGAMNTEAFF.

The chain is built from TRBV5-1 and TRBJ2-5, with 9 bases matching TRBD1. The CDR3 spans 15 residues. Germline CDR1 is SGHRS and CDR2 is YFSETQ. With V trimmed by 4 bases and J by 2 bases, 6 bases remained unmatched. CDR3 nucleotides: TGCGCCAGCAGCAGACAGGGGGGCCTTCAAGAGACCCAGTACTTC. It yields the protein CASSRQGGLQETQYF.

The chain links TRBV5-8 to TRBJ2-5; D may be TRBD2 (6 bases). The CDR3 totals 15 residues. Trimming removed 4 bases at V and 5 bases at J, with 18 bases between. Germline CDR1 is SGHTS and CDR2 is YDEGEE. The CDR3 bases are TGTGCCAGCAGCCCCTTTGGCCGACGGGAGGAGACCCAGTACTTC. Its translation: CASSPFGRREETQYF. The full variable domain, with the rest looked up from reference TRBV5-8 and TRBJ2-5, is EAGVTQSPTHLIKTRGQQATLRCSPISGHTSVYWYQQALGLGLQFLLWYDEGEERNRGNFPPRFSGRQFPNYSSELNVNALELEDSALYLCASSPFGRREETQYFGPGTRLLVL.

Only a few counts were recorded for this clone. The rearrangement joins TRBV28 to TRBJ2-7; TRBD1 aligns across 8 bases. With V trimmed by 7 bases and J by 3 bases, 5 bases remained unmatched. The CDR3 is 13 amino acids. Germline V gives CDR1 MDHEN, CDR2 SYDVKM. The CDR3 DNA sequence: TGTGCCAGCAATGGACAGGGTTTCTACGAGCAGTACTTC. Its translation: CASNGQGFYEQYF.

The chain combines TRBV9 with TRBJ1-2, with TRBD1 identical over 9 bases. CDR1 is SGDLS and CDR2 is YYNGEE in the germline V gene. The CDR3 contains 15 residues. V shed 5 bases and J 8 bases; nucleotides not matched to a gene: 13. CDR3 region: CASSFGTGPGEGYTF. The CDR3 DNA is TGTGCCAGCAGTTTCGGGACAGGGCCTGGGGAAGGCTACACCTTC.

J is TRBJ1-3 and V is TRBV28; TRBD1 might be the D (5 bases). The V end lost 2 bases, the J end lost 5 bases, and 16 bases lay between the germline ends. The CDR3 loop spans 16 amino acids. Germline values: CDR1 MDHEN, CDR2 SYDVKM. The CDR3 loop is CASSLSRGTSRNTIYF. CDR3 DNA: TGTGCCAGCAGTTTAAGTAGGGGCACTTCACGAAACACCATATATTTT.

This clone occurred a few times. V is TRBV15 and J is TRBJ2-7; TRBD2 matches 7 bases. With V trimmed by 0 bases and J by 6 bases, 8 bases remained unmatched. CDR3 size: 15 residues. Germline values: CDR1 LNHNV, CDR2 YYDKDF (reference sequence). CDR3 nucleotides: TGTGCCACCAGCAGAGAGGGAGGGAGGGCCCTCGAGCAGTACTTC. Translation gives CATSREGGRALEQYF.

This clone turned up a few times. V gene TRBV6-4 combines with J gene TRBJ2-2; a weak D match, TRBD1 (6 bases). The CDR3 loop spans 14 amino acids. Per the germline V gene, CDR1 is MRHNA and CDR2 is SNTAGT. V was cut by 6 bases and J by 4 bases, with 12 bases left in between. The CDR3 nucleotides read TGTGCCAGCAGAGCGGACAGCTTCACCGGGGAGCTGTTTTTT. Protein product: CASRADSFTGELFF.

This chain connects TRBV4-1 to TRBJ2-7, with D maybe TRBD1 (6 bases). Trimming shortened V by 6 bases and J by 2 bases, and 20 bases separated the two germline ends. This CDR3 has 16 residues. Germline assignment: CDR1 MGHRA and CDR2 YSYEKL. This chain's CDR3 is CASRPESGHSAYEQYF. The CDR3 region has the DNA TGCGCCAGCAGACCAGAGTCGGGACACAGCGCCTACGAGCAGTACTTC.

This clone was counted a few times. The chain is built from TRBV4-1 and TRBJ2-7; no reliable D call. V gave up 5 bases and J gave up 0 bases, with 17 bases separating them. The CDR3 is 16 amino acids. Per the germline V gene, CDR1 is MGHRA and CDR2 is YSYEKL. DNA for the CDR3: TGCGCCAGCAGCGAGGAACCCGGGCCCTTCTCCTACGAGCAGTACTTC. Translation gives CASSEEPGPFSYEQYF.

The gene calls are TRBV6-5 and TRBJ2-5; the match to TRBD1 covers 7 bases. Per germline, CDR1 MNHEY and CDR2 SVGAGI. The CDR3 extends over 14 amino acids. With V trimmed by 5 bases and J by 0 bases, 3 bases remained unmatched. The CDR3 reads CASSIGGNQETQYF. The CDR3, as DNA: TGTGCCAGCAGTATAGGGGGCAACCAAGAGACCCAGTACTTC.

The chain is built from TRBV30 and TRBJ2-5; no clear D. The CDR3 spans 12 residues. Trimming pared 0 bases from V and 7 bases from J, leaving 9 bases between. The V gene's germline CDR1 is GTSNPN and CDR2 SVGIG (reference sequence). The CDR3 here is CAWSVGPGTQYF. CDR3 nucleotide sequence: TGTGCCTGGAGTGTAGGACCGGGGACCCAGTACTTC. The full variable domain, with the rest looked up from reference TRBV30 and TRBJ2-5, is SQTIHQWPATLVQPVGSPLSLECTVEGTSNPNLYWYRQAAGRGLQLLFYSVGIGQISSEVPQNLSASRPQDRQFILSSKKLLLSDSGFYLCAWSVGPGTQYFGPGTRLLVL.

The chain links TRBV28 to TRBJ2-3; TRBD2 matches at 8 bases. The V and J ends lost 3 bases and 1 base, in that order; junction bases with no gene match: 6. The CDR3 totals 16 residues. Per the germline V gene, CDR1 is MDHEN and CDR2 is SYDVKM. CDR3 protein: CASSFSGREGTDTQYF. For the CDR3, the DNA is TGTGCCAGCAGTTTCAGCGGGAGAGAGGGCACAGATACGCAGTATTTT.

This chain uses TRBV11-1 with TRBJ1-1; D unresolved. Trimming removed 5 bases at V and 5 bases at J, with 15 bases between. Germline CDR1 and CDR2: SGHAT and FQDESV (reference sequence). The CDR3 contains 14 residues. The CDR3 DNA follows: TGTGCCAGCAGCAACGGGAGGGCTGGGACTGAAGCTTTCTTT. It translates to CASSNGRAGTEAFF. Combining the CDR3 with reference TRBV11-1 and TRBJ1-1 gives the whole variable domain EAEVAQSPRYKITEKSQAVAFWCDPISGHATLYWYRQILGQGPELLVQFQDESVVDDSQLPKDRFSAERLKGVDSTLKIQPAELGDSAMYLCASSNGRAGTEAFFGQGTRLTVV.

This chain uses TRBV4-1 with TRBJ2-7; D not resolved. This CDR3 region has 17 residues. Trimming stripped 1 base from V and 6 bases from J, with 22 bases between. Germline V lookup: CDR1 MGHRA, CDR2 YSYEKL. This chain's CDR3 is CASSQVFGQSFLFEQYF. Written as DNA, the CDR3 is TGCGCCAGCAGCCAAGTGTTCGGGCAGTCTTTTCTCTTCGAGCAGTACTTC.

In its sample, this clone was seen once. This chain connects TRBV6-1 to TRBJ1-2, with 8 bases matching TRBD1. Germline V lookup: CDR1 MNHNS, CDR2 SASEGT. With 6 bases clipped from V and 8 bases from J, the junction kept 8 bases outside the gene matches. CDR3 length: 13 amino acids. The CDR3 here is CASRQGQVQGYTF. For the CDR3, the DNA is TGTGCCAGCAGGCAGGGACAGGTGCAAGGCTACACCTTC.

V and J are TRBV9 and TRBJ2-1; no firm D call. The CDR3 is 12 amino acids. Germline V gene data show CDR1 as SGDLS and CDR2 as YYNGEE. Trimming took off 2 bases at V and 9 bases at J, with 9 bases between the two ends. In DNA, the CDR3 is TGTGCCAGCAGCGTGGTTTGGGGTGAGCAGTTCTTC. It encodes CASSVVWGEQFF.

This chain connects TRBV29-1 to TRBJ2-3; D gene ambiguous. Germline assignment: CDR1 SQVTM and CDR2 ANQGSEA. This CDR3 region has 15 residues. The ends were cut back, 5 bases at V and 0 bases at J, with 15 bases in the middle. CDR3 bases: TGCAGCGTTCGCCACCGTCCAACTAGCACAGATACGCAGTATTTT. It encodes CSVRHRPTSTDTQYF.

This chain connects TRBV29-1 to TRBJ1-1; the D is unclear. Germline assignment: CDR1 SQVTM and CDR2 ANQGSEA. V gave up 7 bases and J gave up 6 bases, with 15 bases separating them. CDR3 length: 12 amino acids. The CDR3 loop is CSAAVGSAEAFF. The CDR3 nucleotides are TGCAGCGCAGCCGTCGGCAGCGCTGAAGCTTTCTTT. Variable domain in full (rest from reference TRBV29-1 and TRBJ1-1): SAVISQKPSRDICQRGTSLTIQCQVDSQVTMMFWYRQQPGQSLTLIATANQGSEATYESGFVIDKFPISRPNLTFSTLTVSNMSPEDSSIYLCSAAVGSAEAFFGQGTRLTVV.

The CDR3: CASSSGRPQETQYF. As DNA, the CDR3 is TGCGCCAGCAGCTCGGGACGACCCCAAGAGACCCAGTACTTC. This chain links TRBV5-1 with TRBJ2-5; perhaps D is TRBD1 or TRBD2 (5 bases each). Trimming shortened V by 3 bases and J by 1 base, and 10 bases separated the two germline ends. The germline CDR1 and CDR2 sequences are SGHRS and YFSETQ. The length of the CDR3 is 14 residues.

The chain uses TRBV7-3 and TRBJ2-1, with 12 bases fitting TRBD2. V lost 5 bases to trimming and J lost 6 bases; unmatched junction nucleotides: 8. The CDR3 is 16 amino acids. The germline gives CDR1 SGHTA, CDR2 FQGTGA. CDR3 nucleotides: TGTGCCAGCAGCGGGACGGGACTAGCGGGCGGCAATGAGCAGTTCTTC. Amino acid sequence: CASSGTGLAGGNEQFF.

On this clone itself: Its ends do not fully match the called genes, so a read error is possible. The V and J genes are TRBV7-9 and TRBJ1-1; weak D call: TRBD1 (5 bases). Germline V gives CDR1 SEHNR, CDR2 FQNEAQ (reference sequence). CDR3 size: 15 residues. CDR3 protein: CASSLPLQVNTETFF. The DNA for the CDR3 is TGTGCCAGCAGCTTACCACTACAGGTGAACACTGAAACTTTCTTT. The complete variable domain, with remaining parts taken from reference TRBV7-9 and TRBJ1-1, reads DTGVSQNPRHKITKRGQNVTFRCDPISEHNRLYWYRQTLGQGPEFLTYFQNEAQLEKSRLLSDRFSAERPKGSFSTLEIQRTEQGDSAMYLCASSLPLQVNTETFFGQGTRLTVV.

The V and J genes are TRBV21-1 and TRBJ1-2; TRBD1 is the table's D call, not checked against the DNA. TRBV21-1 is flagged as a pseudogene. The CDR3 sequence is 14 residues long. The CDR3 region is CASSTGGGADGYTF. The CDR3 region has the DNA TGTGCCAGCAGCACGGGCGGTGGGGCAGATGGCTACACCTTC.

The chain links TRBV18 to TRBJ2-3; TRBD2 aligns across 10 bases. CDR3 length: 17 amino acids. V gave up 0 bases and J gave up 4 bases; unmatched junction bases: 7. CDR1 and CDR2 (germline): KGHSH, LQKENI. DNA for the CDR3: TGTGCCAGCTCACCACCTATCAGCGGGGGGGCCTCAGATACGCAGTATTTT. Translation gives CASSPPISGGASDTQYF.

This chain uses TRBV29-1 with TRBJ2-1; D possibly matches TRBD1 or TRBD2 (5 bases each). This CDR3 is built from 15 residues. Germline V gives CDR1 SQVTM, CDR2 ANQGSEA. With 7 bases removed from V and 5 bases from J, the gap between germline ends came to 21 bases. In DNA, the CDR3 is TGCAGCGCCGGTAAGGGACCACCCGGGAACAATGAGCAGTTCTTC. Its translation is CSAGKGPPGNNEQFF.